This is a list of T cell receptor beta chains from one sample in a study of cytomegalovirus exposure and HLA in healthy donors. TCRdb's table, derived via immunoSEQ multiplex PCR, lists solely in-frame clones and lacks some. The sample yields 100,000 to 150,000 clones, roughly four fifths seen once. Sequenced sample: PBMCs. These receptors were taken from a woman aged 55-70 years in good health and CMV-seronegative. The CDR3 runs from the conserved cysteine through the conserved F or W. A D gene is named only where the DNA matches it firmly. Clone size is given for some rows only: seen once, a few or many times, or a class if the clone is expanded.

>.|.|TRBJ1-2|TRBV6-5
CASGGDYGYTF
TGTGCCAGCGGGGGGGACTATGGCTACACCTTC
>.|.|TRBJ1-6|TRBV21-1
CASSKVANNSPLHF
TGTGCCAGCAGCAAAGTGGCCAATAATTCACCCCTCCACTTT
>.|TRBD1|TRBJ2-5|TRBV30
CAWSLTGGTETQYF
TGTGCCTGGTCACTGACAGGGGGGACAGAGACCCAGTACTTC
>once|.|TRBJ2-2|TRBV4-1
CASSQGYLNTGELFF
TGCGCCAGCAGCCAAGGGTACTTAAACACCGGGGAGCTGTTTTTT
>once|.|TRBJ2-5|TRBV6-1
CASGVGETQYF
TGTGCCAGCGGAGTCGGGGAGACCCAGTACTTC
>.|.|TRBJ2-3|TRBV29-1
CSVEDLANGTDTQYF
TGCAGCGTTGAAGATCTAGCGAATGGCACAGATACGCAGTATTTT
>.|.|TRBJ2-5|TRBV18
CASSSQETQYF
TGTGCCAGCTCATCACAAGAGACCCAGTACTTC
>once|TRBD2|TRBJ2-1|TRBV9
CASSTSRGGRDEQFF
TGTGCCAGCAGTACCTCGCGGGGGGGCCGGGATGAGCAGTTCTTC
>few|TRBD2|TRBJ2-7|TRBV28
CASSLSFKRGGREQYF
TGTGCCAGCAGTTTATCTTTCAAGCGGGGGGGCCGCGAGCAGTACTTC
>.|TRBD1|TRBJ1-2|TRBV28
CASRPPVGTGGEGYTF
TGTGCCAGCAGACCTCCTGTCGGGACAGGGGGCGAGGGCTACACCTTC
>.|.|TRBJ2-2|TRBV28
CASKPAVARNTGELFF
TGTGCCAGCAAACCTGCCGTGGCACGAAACACCGGGGAGCTGTTTTTT
>.|TRBD2|TRBJ2-1|TRBV11-3
CASSSSGVGNEQFF
TGTGCCAGCAGCTCTAGCGGGGTCGGTAATGAGCAGTTCTTC
>.|.|TRBJ2-5|TRBV7-7
CASSLPGSGQETQYF
TGTGCTAGCAGCTTGCCAGGAAGCGGTCAAGAGACCCAGTACTTC
>.|TRBD1|TRBJ1-6|TRBV6-5
CASSDNRGSPPLHF
TGTGCCAGCAGTGACAACAGGGGTAGTCCACCCCTCCACTTT
>.|.|TRBJ2-5|TRBV29-1
CSAAGKQETQYF
TGCAGCGCAGCCGGGAAGCAAGAGACCCAGTACTTC
>once|TRBD2|TRBJ2-1|TRBV27
CASSGLAGGMYNEQFF
TGTGCCAGCAGTGGACTAGCGGGGGGGATGTACAATGAGCAGTTCTTC
>few|.|TRBJ1-2|TRBV5-1
CASSPRGGDRDGYTF
TGCGCCAGCAGCCCTAGAGGGGGGGACCGGGATGGCTACACCTTC
>.|.|TRBJ2-1|TRBV18
CASSPGGTEQFF
TGTGCCAGCTCACCAGGGGGGACCGAGCAGTTCTTC
>.|TRBD1|TRBJ1-6|TRBV19
CASSTRDRGDNSPLHF
TGTGCCAGTAGTACCCGGGACAGGGGCGATAATTCACCCCTCCACTTT
>.|.|TRBJ2-1|TRBV28
CASSLSIDRSQFF
TGTGCCAGCAGTTTATCTATAGATAGATCGCAGTTCTTC
>.|TRBD2|TRBJ2-1|TRBV5-4
CASHSGVAYNEQFF
TGTGCCAGCCATAGCGGGGTTGCCTACAATGAGCAGTTCTTC
>.|.|TRBJ2-2|TRBV19
CASSNRANTGELFF
TGTGCCAGTAGTAACAGAGCTAACACCGGGGAGCTGTTTTTT
>few|TRBD2|TRBJ2-1|TRBV7-2
CASSFGPGGSYNEQFF
TGTGCCAGCAGCTTCGGACCGGGGGGCTCCTACAATGAGCAGTTCTTC
>.|.|TRBJ2-4|TRBV21-1
CASSKVPRLAAIQYF
TGTGCCAGCAGCAAAGTTCCCCGACTAGCGGCCATTCAGTACTTC
>few|.|TRBJ1-6|TRBV2
CASTTANSPLHF
TGTGCCAGCACGACAGCGAATTCACCCCTCCACTTT
>.|.|TRBJ1-5|TRBV19
CASSIRGGSQPQHF
TGTGCCAGTAGTATACGGGGGGGGTCTCAGCCCCAGCATTTT